Given below is one T cell receptor (beta chain) in context. Its antigen remains unknown. This CDR3 comprises 14 residues. Germline V CDR1 and CDR2: MGHRA, YSYEKL. This sample was taken from a study of cytomegalovirus exposure and HLA in healthy donors. Study-wide results and caveats: Roughly uniform sequencing depth across donors was assumed, possibly incorrectly.

The study ran its PCR with 60 Vbeta and 13 Jbeta primers. Original methodology: There were 80 million to 95 million unique TCR beta chains by a later count, and 10 million to 12 million of them were shared. Generated by immunoSEQ multiplex PCR, the TCRdb table keeps only in-frame clones and is missing some. The V and J calls and clone size come from that table; D and trimming were worked out from the DNA. The sample shows just over 65,000 clones, over 75% of them seen only once. Sample: PBMCs. The chain couples TRBV4-1 to TRBJ2-5, with 8 bases matching TRBD2. The tail of the sequence fits TRBJ2-7 better, so the J call may be wrong. The receptor's source is a human donor in good health. Here the CDR3 reads CASRRTSLSYEQYF. Written as DNA, the CDR3 is TGCGCCAGCAGGCGGACTAGCCTCTCCTACGAGCAGTACTTC.